The rows below give T cell receptor beta chains drawn from one sample of a study of T cells in Graves' hyperthyroidism and ophthalmopathy. TCRdb reprocessed the multiplex PCR reads with MiXCR, giving one entry per CDR3 protein. The sample records 750,000 to 950,000 distinct CDR3 sequences, roughly 40% being singletons. The sequenced sample was blood. These receptors were taken from a man in his late teens or twenties with Graves' hyperthyroidism. The CDR3 runs from the conserved cysteine through the conserved F or W. A D gene is named only where the DNA matches it firmly. Size tells how often a clone was seen (once, few, many) or the class of an expanded clone, and some rows leave it out.

TRBJ2-2,-,TRBV2,TRBD1,CASNPPGQGSTGELFF,TGTGCCAGCAACCCCCCCGGACAGGGGAGTACCGGGGAGCTGTTTTTT
TRBJ1-5,once,TRBV12-3/TRBV12-4,TRBD1,CASSRQGGYNQPQHF,TGTGCCAGCAGTCGACAGGGGGGGTATAATCAGCCCCAGCATTTT
TRBJ1-2,few,TRBV12-3/TRBV12-4,TRBD1,CASSLQRQGYGYTF,TGTGCCAGCAGTTTACAGAGACAGGGCTATGGCTACACCTTC
TRBJ1-2,once,TRBV15,-,CASSPPTDAPYGYTF,TGTGCCAGCTCACCCCCGACGGATGCCCCCTATGGCTACACCTTC
TRBJ1-5,-,TRBV15,-,CATSSEGGGNQPQHF,TGTGCCACCAGCAGCGAAGGGGGTGGCAATCAGCCCCAGCATTTT
TRBJ1-4,-,TRBV7-2,TRBD1,CASSRLDRAGSGEKLFF,TGTGCCAGCAGCCGCCTTGACAGGGCCGGGTCGGGTGAAAAACTGTTTTTT
TRBJ2-7,-,TRBV5-1,-,CASSPQDSSYEQYF,TGCGCCAGCAGCCCTCAGGACAGCTCCTACGAGCAGTACTTC
TRBJ2-2,many,TRBV29-1,-,CSAWATGELFF,TGCAGCGCCTGGGCCACCGGGGAGCTGTTTTTT
TRBJ2-7,-,TRBV7-3,TRBD2,CASSLSGGEASHEQYF,TGTGCCAGCAGCTTAAGTGGGGGGGAGGCCTCCCACGAGCAGTACTTC
TRBJ2-7,-,TRBV5-1,TRBD1,CASSPSPLTGGGSYEQYF,TGCGCCAGCAGCCCCTCACCCCTAACAGGGGGCGGCTCCTACGAGCAGTACTTC
TRBJ1-1,many,TRBV7-9,TRBD1,CASSATGGRGTEAFF,TGTGCCAGCAGCGCGACAGGGGGCAGGGGCACTGAAGCTTTCTTT
TRBJ2-2,few,TRBV4-1,-,CASSQVSASPGELFF,TGTGCCAGCAGCCAGGTTTCAGCGAGCCCTGGGGAGCTGTTTTTT
TRBJ1-1,-,TRBV7-6,TRBD1,CASSGGQGITEAFF,TGTGCCAGCAGCGGGGGACAGGGGATCACTGAAGCTTTCTTT
TRBJ1-1,-,TRBV6-1,TRBD1,CASSGRDRGRTEAFF,TGTGCCAGCAGTGGCCGGGACAGGGGGCGTACTGAAGCTTTCTTT
TRBJ1-1,few,TRBV6-5,TRBD1,CASRFDRVGEAFF,TGTGCCAGCAGATTCGACAGGGTGGGGGAAGCTTTCTTT
TRBJ2-5,few,TRBV20-1,TRBD2,CSAREGRLAGVVGQETQYF,TGCAGTGCTAGAGAAGGGAGGCTAGCGGGAGTTGTTGGCCAAGAGACCCAGTACTTC
TRBJ1-3,-,TRBV7-9,TRBD1,CASSQLRSGQGSPKSGNTIYF,TGTGCCAGCAGCCAACTCAGGTCGGGACAGGGGTCCCCGAAGTCTGGAAACACCATATATTTT
TRBJ1-5,-,TRBV6-6,-,CASSYEPWGQPQHF,TGTGCCAGCAGTTACGAACCCTGGGGGCAGCCCCAGCATTTT
TRBJ1-1,-,TRBV7-2,-,CASSYLDNTEAFF,TGTGCCAGCAGCTACCTGGATAACACTGAAGCTTTCTTT
TRBJ2-2,-,TRBV20-1,TRBD1,CSAPSGTGELFF,TGCAGTGCTCCTTCCGGGACAGGGGAACTGTTTTTT
TRBJ2-5,many,TRBV7-3,-,CASSLTGQLQETQYF,TGTGCCAGCAGCTTAACAGGACAGCTCCAAGAGACCCAGTACTTC
TRBJ2-7,-,TRBV4-1,-,CASSQVGLGEEQYF,TGCGCCAGCAGCCAGGTTGGGCTCGGGGAGGAGCAGTACTTC
TRBJ2-7,few,TRBV20-1,-,CSASGVQSDEEQYF,TGCAGTGCTAGTGGGGTGCAGAGCGATGAGGAGCAGTACTTC
TRBJ1-1,many,TRBV19,-,CASKNDAGTEAFF,TGTGCCAGTAAAAACGACGCGGGCACTGAAGCTTTCTTT
TRBJ1-4,few,TRBV13,-,CASSRTLRGNEKLFF,TGTGCCAGCAGCCGGACGCTCCGGGGGAATGAAAAACTGTTTTTT
TRBJ1-1,-,TRBV19,-,CASSMLATDAFF,TGTGCCAGTAGTATGTTGGCGACTGATGCTTTCTTT
TRBJ2-2,once,TRBV7-9,TRBD2,CATLYSGRVNTGELFF,TGTGCCACCCTCTATAGCGGGAGGGTGAACACCGGGGAGCTGTTTTTT
TRBJ2-1,few,TRBV29-1,-,CSVDREGNEQFF,TGCAGCGTTGATCGCGAAGGCAATGAGCAGTTCTTC
TRBJ2-6,-,TRBV15,TRBD1,CATSTGQGSGANVLTF,TGTGCCACCAGCACGGGACAGGGATCTGGGGCCAACGTCCTGACTTTC
TRBJ1-5,many,TRBV19,-,CASSGGSGQQETQHF,TGTGCCAGTTCGGGAGGCTCGGGACAACAAGAGACCCAGCATTTT
TRBJ2-7,-,TRBV2,-,CASSEESGWRGREQYF,TGTGCCAGCAGTGAGGAGTCTGGGTGGCGGGGACGCGAGCAGTACTTC
TRBJ1-2,once,TRBV19,-,CASATGRGHGYTF,TGTGCCAGTGCAACAGGGAGGGGCCATGGCTACACCTTC
TRBJ1-3,many,TRBV7-8,-,CASSYRSSGNTIYF,TGTGCCAGCAGCTACAGGAGCTCTGGAAACACCATATATTTT
TRBJ2-7,few,TRBV6-4,TRBD2,CASSDSDSGDDEQYF,TGTGCCAGCAGTGACTCGGATAGCGGGGACGACGAGCAGTACTTC
TRBJ2-5,many,TRBV7-2,-,CASSFSVPETQYF,TGTGCCAGCAGCTTCAGCGTCCCGGAGACCCAGTACTTC
TRBJ1-5,few,TRBV4-1,TRBD1,CASSPTGVQPQHF,TGCGCCAGCAGCCCCACAGGGGTGCAGCCCCAGCATTTT
TRBJ2-5,few,TRBV5-1,-,CASSLESHETQYF,TGCGCCAGCAGCTTGGAATCGCACGAGACCCAGTACTTC
TRBJ2-7,-,TRBV6-6,-,CASSLELDRFEQYF,TGTGCCAGCAGTCTAGAGCTAGACAGGTTCGAGCAGTACTTC
TRBJ2-7,few,TRBV19,-,CASSYSGWQGEQYF,TGTGCCAGCAGCTACTCAGGGTGGCAGGGCGAGCAGTACTTC
TRBJ1-2,many,TRBV7-9,-,CASSEEGGYGYTF,TGTGCCAGCAGCGAGGAGGGCGGCTATGGCTACACCTTC
TRBJ1-3,many,TRBV7-2,-,CASSLQGTSGNTIYF,TGTGCCAGCAGCTTACAGGGAACCTCTGGAAACACCATATATTTT